This TCR beta chain was found in a study of CD8 T cells in ankylosing spondylitis. Overall study results and limits: Previously reported in reactive arthritis synovial fluid and blood were some of the motif variants.

V shed 4 bases and J shed 4 bases, with 18 bases lying between them. The CDR3 has 15 amino acids. Germline V CDR1 and CDR2: SGDLS, YYNGEE. To note about this clonotype: Its specificity is not known.

It was by quantitative 5'-RACE with molecular barcodes that TCR beta libraries were made. From the 5' RACE reads, TCRdb called clonotypes with MiXCR, one entry per CDR3 protein. The table includes approximately 150,000 distinct CDR3 sequences, roughly a third detected once. The rearrangement links TRBV9 to TRBJ2-7; D is perhaps TRBD1 or TRBD2 (6 bases each). The sample consisted of synovial fluid, either unsorted or a sorted T cell fraction (not recorded which). The clonotype comes from a male donor with ankylosing spondylitis. DNA of the CDR3: TGTGCCAGCAGCCCCCGGGAGATCGACAGGTACGAGCAGTACTTC. It encodes CASSPREIDRYEQYF. The whole variable domain, filled in from reference TRBV9 and TRBJ2-7, reads DSGVTQTPKHLITATGQRVTLRCSPRSGDLSVYWYQQSLDQGLQFLIQYYNGEERAKGNILERFSAQQFPDLHSELNLSSLELGDSALYFCASSPREIDRYEQYFGPGTRLTVT.